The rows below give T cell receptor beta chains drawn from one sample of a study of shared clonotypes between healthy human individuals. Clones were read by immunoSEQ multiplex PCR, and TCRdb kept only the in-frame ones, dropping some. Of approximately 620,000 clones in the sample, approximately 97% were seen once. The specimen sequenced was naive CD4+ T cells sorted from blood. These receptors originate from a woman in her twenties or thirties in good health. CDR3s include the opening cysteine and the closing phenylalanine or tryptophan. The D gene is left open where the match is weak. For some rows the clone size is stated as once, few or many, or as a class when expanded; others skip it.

CDR3nt: TGTGCCAGCAGTGAAGCCGGGACAGGAGGGAACATTCAGTACTTC; CDR3aa: CASSEAGTGGNIQYF; v_gene: TRBV6-1; j_gene: TRBJ2-4; abundance: NA; d_gene: TRBD1
CDR3nt: TGCGCCAGCAGCTTGGGGCAGGGCTGGGATACGCAGTATTTT; CDR3aa: CASSLGQGWDTQYF; v_gene: TRBV5-1; j_gene: TRBJ2-3; abundance: NA; d_gene: NA
CDR3nt: TGTGCCAGCAGTATCAGGGGGATTGATGAAAAACTGTTTTTT; CDR3aa: CASSIRGIDEKLFF; v_gene: TRBV27; j_gene: TRBJ1-4; abundance: NA; d_gene: TRBD1
CDR3nt: TGTGCCACCAGCAGAGCCCGACACAGGGGTTACACTGAAGCTTTCTTT; CDR3aa: CATSRARHRGYTEAFF; v_gene: TRBV15; j_gene: TRBJ1-1; abundance: once; d_gene: TRBD1
CDR3nt: TGTGCCAGCAGCTTAAAAGGGGGCTATGGCTACACCTTC; CDR3aa: CASSLKGGYGYTF; v_gene: TRBV7-9; j_gene: TRBJ1-2; abundance: NA; d_gene: NA
CDR3nt: TGTGCCAGCAGTTACTCGATATCCGGGGAGCTGTTTTTT; CDR3aa: CASSYSISGELFF; v_gene: TRBV6-5; j_gene: TRBJ2-2; abundance: NA; d_gene: NA
CDR3nt: TGTGCCAGCAGAGACACTAGCGGGAGCTCCTACGAGCAGTACTTC; CDR3aa: CASRDTSGSSYEQYF; v_gene: TRBV4-2; j_gene: TRBJ2-7; abundance: NA; d_gene: TRBD2
CDR3nt: TGTGCCAGCAGCTTGCTAGCGATGATCTTACATGAGCAGTTCTTC; CDR3aa: CASSLLAMILHEQFF; v_gene: TRBV5-6; j_gene: TRBJ2-1; abundance: NA; d_gene: NA
CDR3nt: TGTGCCTGGAGTGCAAGACCCTCCATGAGCAATCAGCCCCAGCATTTT; CDR3aa: CAWSARPSMSNQPQHF; v_gene: TRBV30; j_gene: TRBJ1-5; abundance: NA; d_gene: NA
CDR3nt: TGTGCCAGCAGTTTGGTGGGGACAGGGCAATCCTACGAGCAGTACTTC; CDR3aa: CASSLVGTGQSYEQYF; v_gene: TRBV27; j_gene: TRBJ2-7; abundance: once; d_gene: TRBD1
CDR3nt: TGTGCCAGCAGCCATTCGGGAGTTAATGAAAAACTGTTTTTT; CDR3aa: CASSHSGVNEKLFF; v_gene: TRBV5-4; j_gene: TRBJ1-4; abundance: NA; d_gene: NA
CDR3nt: TGTGCCAGCAGCCTTATAGGGGAGCTCTACAATGAGCAGTTCTTC; CDR3aa: CASSLIGELYNEQFF; v_gene: TRBV7-2; j_gene: TRBJ2-1; abundance: NA; d_gene: NA
CDR3nt: TGTGCCAGCAGTGACCCATCAGTTACTGGGGCCAACGTCCTGACTTTC; CDR3aa: CASSDPSVTGANVLTF; v_gene: TRBV27; j_gene: TRBJ2-6; abundance: NA; d_gene: NA
CDR3nt: TGTGCCAGCTCACCCTCGATTGAGATGACAGGCAAGAACGAGCAGTACTTC; CDR3aa: CASSPSIEMTGKNEQYF; v_gene: TRBV18; j_gene: TRBJ2-7; abundance: NA; d_gene: NA
CDR3nt: TGTGCCAGCAGCTTAAGCACCCAAGGGACAGTCAATCAGCCCCAGCATTTT; CDR3aa: CASSLSTQGTVNQPQHF; v_gene: TRBV5-5; j_gene: TRBJ1-5; abundance: once; d_gene: TRBD1
CDR3nt: TGTGCCAGCAGTTACTCAGGACAGGGCGGAGAACCTTTCTTT; CDR3aa: CASSYSGQGGEPFF; v_gene: TRBV6-6; j_gene: TRBJ1-1; abundance: NA; d_gene: TRBD1
CDR3nt: TGCGCCAGCAGCCCCCGGCCAGCGGGAGGGTTGGACACCGGGGAGCTGTTTTTT; CDR3aa: CASSPRPAGGLDTGELFF; v_gene: TRBV5-1; j_gene: TRBJ2-2; abundance: NA; d_gene: TRBD2
CDR3nt: TGTGCCTGGAGACAGGGGGGGACTAGGACCTACGAGCAGTACTTC; CDR3aa: CAWRQGGTRTYEQYF; v_gene: TRBV30; j_gene: TRBJ2-7; abundance: NA; d_gene: NA
CDR3nt: TGTGCCAGCAGCCGGGGCACGGGGGATATATGGGGGAATGAGCAGTTCTTC; CDR3aa: CASSRGTGDIWGNEQFF; v_gene: TRBV7-9; j_gene: TRBJ2-1; abundance: NA; d_gene: NA
CDR3nt: TGTGCCAGTAGTACTTCAAGCGGGAGAGGGACAGATACGCAGTATTTT; CDR3aa: CASSTSSGRGTDTQYF; v_gene: TRBV19; j_gene: TRBJ2-3; abundance: NA; d_gene: TRBD2
CDR3nt: TGTGCCAGCAGTTTAGGTCAGGGCAGGTACGACGAGCAGTACTTC; CDR3aa: CASSLGQGRYDEQYF; v_gene: TRBV27; j_gene: TRBJ2-7; abundance: NA; d_gene: NA
CDR3nt: TGTGCCAGCGAGTCAGGGGGCTTCGCGAGCTCCTACAATGAGCAGTTCTTC; CDR3aa: CASESGGFASSYNEQFF; v_gene: TRBV28; j_gene: TRBJ2-1; abundance: NA; d_gene: TRBD1
CDR3nt: TGTGCCAGTAGTAAGGGGACTAGCTATGAACAACCCGGGGAGCTGTTTTTT; CDR3aa: CASSKGTSYEQPGELFF; v_gene: TRBV19; j_gene: TRBJ2-2; abundance: NA; d_gene: TRBD2
CDR3nt: TGTGCCAGCACCTCCTCGGATTGGCAGCCCCAGCATTTT; CDR3aa: CASTSSDWQPQHF; v_gene: TRBV28; j_gene: TRBJ1-5; abundance: NA; d_gene: NA
CDR3nt: TGCGCCAGCAGCTCCCGGGACCAAGCTAACTATGGCTACACCTTC; CDR3aa: CASSSRDQANYGYTF; v_gene: TRBV5-1; j_gene: TRBJ1-2; abundance: NA; d_gene: NA
CDR3nt: TGTGCCAGTAGTCGGGACAGGGGGGGAATCAATGAGCAGTTCTTC; CDR3aa: CASSRDRGGINEQFF; v_gene: TRBV19; j_gene: TRBJ2-1; abundance: NA; d_gene: TRBD1
CDR3nt: TGTGCCAGTACCGCAACAGGGGCCCTTGCGACCTTCTATGGCTACACCTTC; CDR3aa: CASTATGALATFYGYTF; v_gene: TRBV19; j_gene: TRBJ1-2; abundance: NA; d_gene: TRBD1
CDR3nt: TGCGCCAGCGGTTCCGGGACTAGCGGGATAGAGACCCAGTACTTC; CDR3aa: CASGSGTSGIETQYF; v_gene: TRBV5-1; j_gene: TRBJ2-5; abundance: NA; d_gene: TRBD2
CDR3nt: TGCAGCGTTGTAAATGCGCCAGGGAGCCCAGATACGCAGTATTTT; CDR3aa: CSVVNAPGSPDTQYF; v_gene: TRBV29-1; j_gene: TRBJ2-3; abundance: NA; d_gene: NA
CDR3nt: TGTGCCAGCAGTCGACAGGGAAGGGCCGGGGAGCTGTTTTTT; CDR3aa: CASSRQGRAGELFF; v_gene: TRBV6-1; j_gene: TRBJ2-2; abundance: NA; d_gene: TRBD1
CDR3nt: TGTGCCAGCAGCCGACAGGGCGGTTTGTCCGGAACTGAAGCTTTCTTT; CDR3aa: CASSRQGGLSGTEAFF; v_gene: TRBV9; j_gene: TRBJ1-1; abundance: NA; d_gene: TRBD1
CDR3nt: TGCAGCGTCGTGAGGCAGGACAACACTGAAGCTTTCTTT; CDR3aa: CSVVRQDNTEAFF; v_gene: TRBV29-1; j_gene: TRBJ1-1; abundance: NA; d_gene: NA
CDR3nt: TGTGCCAGCAGTGAACTGACAGGGAAAGGTGGCTACACCTTC; CDR3aa: CASSELTGKGGYTF; v_gene: TRBV6-1; j_gene: TRBJ1-2; abundance: NA; d_gene: TRBD1
CDR3nt: TGTGCCAGCAGCGGACTGTCCTACGAGCAGTACTTC; CDR3aa: CASSGLSYEQYF; v_gene: TRBV28; j_gene: TRBJ2-7; abundance: NA; d_gene: NA
CDR3nt: TGTGCCAGCAGTAGAGCCGGGACAGAGTATGGCTACACCTTC; CDR3aa: CASSRAGTEYGYTF; v_gene: TRBV6-6; j_gene: TRBJ1-2; abundance: once; d_gene: TRBD1
CDR3nt: TGTGCCAGCAGTTTAGACGGCCGGTGGGATGGCTACACCTTC; CDR3aa: CASSLDGRWDGYTF; v_gene: TRBV28; j_gene: TRBJ1-2; abundance: few; d_gene: NA
CDR3nt: TGTGCCAGCAGTGCAAGGGGACGAGTGGGAGATACGCAGTATTTT; CDR3aa: CASSARGRVGDTQYF; v_gene: TRBV6-1; j_gene: TRBJ2-3; abundance: NA; d_gene: NA
CDR3nt: TGTGCCAGCACCCCGGAGGTCCAAGAGACCCAGTACTTC; CDR3aa: CASTPEVQETQYF; v_gene: TRBV28; j_gene: TRBJ2-5; abundance: NA; d_gene: NA
CDR3nt: TGTGCCAGCAGCCCATCACCGGGGAGCTCCTACGAGCAGTACTTC; CDR3aa: CASSPSPGSSYEQYF; v_gene: TRBV7-9; j_gene: TRBJ2-7; abundance: NA; d_gene: NA
CDR3nt: TGTGCCAGCAGCCCCCCGGCCTATGGCTACACCTTC; CDR3aa: CASSPPAYGYTF; v_gene: TRBV4-2; j_gene: TRBJ1-2; abundance: NA; d_gene: NA
CDR3nt: TGTGCCAGCTCACCACAAGGACAGGCCACGGGTTATGTAAGCGAGCAGTACTTC; CDR3aa: CASSPQGQATGYVSEQYF; v_gene: TRBV18; j_gene: TRBJ2-7; abundance: once; d_gene: TRBD1
CDR3nt: TGCGCCAGCAGCTCGGGACTAGCGGGACGCTCTGGGGCCAACGTCCTGACTTTC; CDR3aa: CASSSGLAGRSGANVLTF; v_gene: TRBV5-1; j_gene: TRBJ2-6; abundance: NA; d_gene: TRBD2
CDR3nt: TGTGCCAGCAGCTTATTTCAGGGGGCAGGGGAGACCCAGTACTTC; CDR3aa: CASSLFQGAGETQYF; v_gene: TRBV5-4; j_gene: TRBJ2-5; abundance: NA; d_gene: TRBD1
CDR3nt: TGTGCCAGCAGTTTGGGGCAGCGGGGGCGCACAGATACGCAGTATTTT; CDR3aa: CASSLGQRGRTDTQYF; v_gene: TRBV28; j_gene: TRBJ2-3; abundance: NA; d_gene: TRBD2
CDR3nt: TGTGCCAGCAGTTCGGCAGGGGCGGAGAGCAATCAGCCCCAGCATTTT; CDR3aa: CASSSAGAESNQPQHF; v_gene: TRBV28; j_gene: TRBJ1-5; abundance: NA; d_gene: NA
CDR3nt: TGCGCCAGCAGCTCAATAGGACAGGGGAATGAAAAACTGTTTTTT; CDR3aa: CASSSIGQGNEKLFF; v_gene: TRBV5-1; j_gene: TRBJ1-4; abundance: NA; d_gene: TRBD1
CDR3nt: TGTGCCACCAGCAGACAGGGGGCCTTAGGGAATGAGCAGTTCTTC; CDR3aa: CATSRQGALGNEQFF; v_gene: TRBV15; j_gene: TRBJ2-1; abundance: NA; d_gene: TRBD1
CDR3nt: TGTGCCAGTAGTATCAGGGGTCCCGCGGTGGGAAACACCGGGGAGCTGTTTTTT; CDR3aa: CASSIRGPAVGNTGELFF; v_gene: TRBV19; j_gene: TRBJ2-2; abundance: NA; d_gene: NA
CDR3nt: TGTGCCAGCGCCAGGGGATGGGGGCTGAGCTCCTACGAGCAGTACTTC; CDR3aa: CASARGWGLSSYEQYF; v_gene: TRBV7-8; j_gene: TRBJ2-7; abundance: NA; d_gene: NA
CDR3nt: TGTGCCAGCAGCTTGGGACTAGCGGGAGATCACTTAGCCAAAAACATTCAGTACTTC; CDR3aa: CASSLGLAGDHLAKNIQYF; v_gene: TRBV5-4; j_gene: TRBJ2-4; abundance: NA; d_gene: TRBD2
CDR3nt: TGTGCCAGCAGTCGTAGGACTAGCGGGAGTGGGGATACGCAGTATTTT; CDR3aa: CASSRRTSGSGDTQYF; v_gene: TRBV7-6; j_gene: TRBJ2-3; abundance: NA; d_gene: TRBD2
CDR3nt: TGCGCCAGCAGCCAAATTTTAGCTCCGAGGTACGAGCAGTACTTC; CDR3aa: CASSQILAPRYEQYF; v_gene: TRBV4-1; j_gene: TRBJ2-7; abundance: NA; d_gene: NA
CDR3nt: TGTGCCAGCAGTCTAGGGGGGGAAGCTCAAGAGACCCAGTACTTC; CDR3aa: CASSLGGEAQETQYF; v_gene: TRBV28; j_gene: TRBJ2-5; abundance: once; d_gene: NA
CDR3nt: TGTGCCACCAAGGTGGCAGATACAAACACCGGGGAGCTGTTTTTT; CDR3aa: CATKVADTNTGELFF; v_gene: TRBV15; j_gene: TRBJ2-2; abundance: NA; d_gene: NA
CDR3nt: TGTGCCAGCACAGGGAGAAACTATGGCTACACCTTC; CDR3aa: CASTGRNYGYTF; v_gene: TRBV9; j_gene: TRBJ1-2; abundance: few; d_gene: NA
CDR3nt: TGTGCCAGCAGTGAAGCGGCCCCCCCAAATGAGCAGTTCTTC; CDR3aa: CASSEAAPPNEQFF; v_gene: TRBV6-1; j_gene: TRBJ2-1; abundance: NA; d_gene: NA
CDR3nt: TGTGCCAGCAGTTCGGACAGGATCTATGGCTACACCTTC; CDR3aa: CASSSDRIYGYTF; v_gene: TRBV28; j_gene: TRBJ1-2; abundance: NA; d_gene: TRBD1
CDR3nt: TGCGCCAGCAGACCCCACAGGGACACAGATACGCAGTATTTT; CDR3aa: CASRPHRDTDTQYF; v_gene: TRBV5-1; j_gene: TRBJ2-3; abundance: NA; d_gene: NA
CDR3nt: TGCGCCAGCAGCCAAGGGCTAGCGGAACACAATGAGCAGTTCTTC; CDR3aa: CASSQGLAEHNEQFF; v_gene: TRBV4-1; j_gene: TRBJ2-1; abundance: NA; d_gene: TRBD2